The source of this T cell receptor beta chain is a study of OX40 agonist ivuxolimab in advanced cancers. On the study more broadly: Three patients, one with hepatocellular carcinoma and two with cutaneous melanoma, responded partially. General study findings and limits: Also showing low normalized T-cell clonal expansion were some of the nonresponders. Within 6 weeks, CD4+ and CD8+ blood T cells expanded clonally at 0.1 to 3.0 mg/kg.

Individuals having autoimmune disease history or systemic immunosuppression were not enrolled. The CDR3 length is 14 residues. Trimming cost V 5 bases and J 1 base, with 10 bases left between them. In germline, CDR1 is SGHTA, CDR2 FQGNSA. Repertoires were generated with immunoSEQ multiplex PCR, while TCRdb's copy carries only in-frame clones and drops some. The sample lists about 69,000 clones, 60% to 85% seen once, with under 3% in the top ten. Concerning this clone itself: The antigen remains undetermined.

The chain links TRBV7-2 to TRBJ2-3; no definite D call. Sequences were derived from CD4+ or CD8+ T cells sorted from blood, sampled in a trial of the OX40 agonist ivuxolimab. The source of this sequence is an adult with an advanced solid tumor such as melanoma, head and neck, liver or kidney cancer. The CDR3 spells CASSPGEGTDTQYF. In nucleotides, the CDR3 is TGTGCCAGCAGCCCCGGAGAGGGCACAGATACGCAGTATTTT.